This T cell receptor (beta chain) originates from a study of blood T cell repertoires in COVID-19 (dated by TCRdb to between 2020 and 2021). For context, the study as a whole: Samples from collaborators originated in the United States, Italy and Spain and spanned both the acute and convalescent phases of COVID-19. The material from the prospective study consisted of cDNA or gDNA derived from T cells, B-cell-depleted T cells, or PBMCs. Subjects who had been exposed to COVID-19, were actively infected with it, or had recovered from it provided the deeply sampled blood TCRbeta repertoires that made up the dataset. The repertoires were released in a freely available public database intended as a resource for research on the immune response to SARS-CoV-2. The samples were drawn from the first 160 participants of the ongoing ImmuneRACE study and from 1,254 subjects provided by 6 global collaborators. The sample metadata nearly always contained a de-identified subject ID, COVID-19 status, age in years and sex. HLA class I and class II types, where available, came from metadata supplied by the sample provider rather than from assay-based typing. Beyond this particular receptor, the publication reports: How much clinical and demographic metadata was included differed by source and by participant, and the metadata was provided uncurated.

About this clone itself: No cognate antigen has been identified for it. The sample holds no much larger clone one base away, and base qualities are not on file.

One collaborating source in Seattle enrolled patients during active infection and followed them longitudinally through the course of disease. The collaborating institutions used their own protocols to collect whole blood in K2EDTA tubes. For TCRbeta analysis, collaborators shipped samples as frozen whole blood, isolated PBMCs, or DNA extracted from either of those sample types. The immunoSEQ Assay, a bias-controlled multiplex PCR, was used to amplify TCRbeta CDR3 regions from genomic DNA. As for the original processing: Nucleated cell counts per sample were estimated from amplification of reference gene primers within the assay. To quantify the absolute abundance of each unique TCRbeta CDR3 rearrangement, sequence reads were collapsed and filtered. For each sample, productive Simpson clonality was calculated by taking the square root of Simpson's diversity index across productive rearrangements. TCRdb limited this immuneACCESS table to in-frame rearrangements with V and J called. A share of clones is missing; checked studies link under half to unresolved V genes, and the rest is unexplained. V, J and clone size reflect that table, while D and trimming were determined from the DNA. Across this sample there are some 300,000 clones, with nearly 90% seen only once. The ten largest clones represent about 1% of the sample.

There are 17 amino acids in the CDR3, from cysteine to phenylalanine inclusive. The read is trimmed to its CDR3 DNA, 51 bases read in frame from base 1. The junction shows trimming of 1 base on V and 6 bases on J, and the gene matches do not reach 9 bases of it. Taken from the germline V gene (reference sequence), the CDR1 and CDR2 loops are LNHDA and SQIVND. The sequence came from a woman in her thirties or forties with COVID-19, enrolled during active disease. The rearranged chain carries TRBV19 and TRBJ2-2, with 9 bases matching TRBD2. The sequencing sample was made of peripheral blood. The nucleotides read TGTGCCAGTAGTATAGGTTTAGCGGGAGTTTTCGCCGGGGAGCTGTTTTTT. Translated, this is CASSIGLAGVFAGELFF.